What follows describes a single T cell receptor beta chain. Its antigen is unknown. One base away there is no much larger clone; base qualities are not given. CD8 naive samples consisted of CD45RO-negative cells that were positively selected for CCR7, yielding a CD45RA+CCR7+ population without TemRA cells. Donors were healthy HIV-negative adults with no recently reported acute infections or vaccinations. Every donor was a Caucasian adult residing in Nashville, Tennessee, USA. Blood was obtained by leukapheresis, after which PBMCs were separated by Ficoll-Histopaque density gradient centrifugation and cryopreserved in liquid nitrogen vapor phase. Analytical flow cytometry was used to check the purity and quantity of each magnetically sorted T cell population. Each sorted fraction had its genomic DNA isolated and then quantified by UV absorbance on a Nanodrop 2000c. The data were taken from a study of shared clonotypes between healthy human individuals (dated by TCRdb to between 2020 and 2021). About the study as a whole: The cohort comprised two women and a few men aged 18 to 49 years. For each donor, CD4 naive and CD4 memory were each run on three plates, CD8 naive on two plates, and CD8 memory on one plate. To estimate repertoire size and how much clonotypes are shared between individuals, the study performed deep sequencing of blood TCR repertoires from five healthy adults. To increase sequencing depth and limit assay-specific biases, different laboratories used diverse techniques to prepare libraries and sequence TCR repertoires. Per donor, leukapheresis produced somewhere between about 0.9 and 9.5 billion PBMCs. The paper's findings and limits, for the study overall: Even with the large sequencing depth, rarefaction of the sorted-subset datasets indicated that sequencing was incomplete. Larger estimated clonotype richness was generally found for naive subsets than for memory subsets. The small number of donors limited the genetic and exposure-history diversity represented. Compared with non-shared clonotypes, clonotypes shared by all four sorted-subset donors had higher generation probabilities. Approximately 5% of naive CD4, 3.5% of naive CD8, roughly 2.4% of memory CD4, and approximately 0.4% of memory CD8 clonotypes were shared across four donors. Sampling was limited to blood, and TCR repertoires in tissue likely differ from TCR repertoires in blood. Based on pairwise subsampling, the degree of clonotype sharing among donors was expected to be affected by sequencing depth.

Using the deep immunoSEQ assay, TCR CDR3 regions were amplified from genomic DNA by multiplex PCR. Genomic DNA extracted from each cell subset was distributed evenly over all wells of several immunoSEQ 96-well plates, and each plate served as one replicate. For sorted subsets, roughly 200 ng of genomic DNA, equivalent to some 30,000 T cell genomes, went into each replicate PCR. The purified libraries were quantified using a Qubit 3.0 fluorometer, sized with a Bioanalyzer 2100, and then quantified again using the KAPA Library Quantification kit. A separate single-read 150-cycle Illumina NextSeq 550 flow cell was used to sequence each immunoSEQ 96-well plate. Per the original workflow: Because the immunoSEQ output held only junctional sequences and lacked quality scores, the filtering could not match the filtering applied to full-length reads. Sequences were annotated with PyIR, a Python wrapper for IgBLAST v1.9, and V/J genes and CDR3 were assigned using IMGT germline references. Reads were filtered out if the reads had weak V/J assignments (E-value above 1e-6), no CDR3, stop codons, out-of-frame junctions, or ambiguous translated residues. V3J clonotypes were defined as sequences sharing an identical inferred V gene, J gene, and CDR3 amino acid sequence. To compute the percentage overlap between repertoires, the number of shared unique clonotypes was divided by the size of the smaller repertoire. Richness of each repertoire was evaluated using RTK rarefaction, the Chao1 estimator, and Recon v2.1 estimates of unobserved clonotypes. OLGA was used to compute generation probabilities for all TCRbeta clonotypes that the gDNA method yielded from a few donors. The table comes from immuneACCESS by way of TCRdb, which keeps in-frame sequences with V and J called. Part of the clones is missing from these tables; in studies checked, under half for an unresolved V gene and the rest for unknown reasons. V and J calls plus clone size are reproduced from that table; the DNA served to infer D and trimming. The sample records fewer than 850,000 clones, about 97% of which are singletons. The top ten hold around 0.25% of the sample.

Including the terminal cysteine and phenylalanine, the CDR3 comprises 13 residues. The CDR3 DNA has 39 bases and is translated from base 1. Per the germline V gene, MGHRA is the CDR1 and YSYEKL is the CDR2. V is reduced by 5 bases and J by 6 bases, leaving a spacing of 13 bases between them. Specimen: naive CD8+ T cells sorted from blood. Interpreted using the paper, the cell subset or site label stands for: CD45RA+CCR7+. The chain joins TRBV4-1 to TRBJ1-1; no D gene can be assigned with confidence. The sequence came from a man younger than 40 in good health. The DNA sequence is TGCGCCAGCAGCATCAGGTTGGCCGCTGAAGCTTTCTTT. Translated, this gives CASSIRLAAEAFF.